These 30 T cell receptor beta chains were all obtained from the same sample, sequenced in a study of blood T cell repertoires in COVID-19. The assay was immunoSEQ multiplex PCR, and TCRdb's table has in-frame clones only and misses some. The sample has 300,000 to 350,000 clones, roughly 87% seen once. The sample was peripheral blood. The origin of the receptors is a man aged 30-40 years with COVID-19, enrolled during active disease.

The CDR3 spells CASSQYRRVFF. CDR3 DNA: TGTGCCAGCAGCCAATACCGGAGGGTGTTCTTC. The chain recombines TRBV2 with TRBJ2-1, with D possibly TRBD2 on 6 matching bases. CDR1 is SNHLY and CDR2 is FYNNEI in the germline V gene. The V end was cut by 6 bases, the J end by 15 bases, with 15 bases between. The CDR3 has 11 amino acids.

V and J are TRBV5-1 and TRBJ1-4; TRBD1 matches 11 bases. The CDR3 is 14 residues long. Germline-derived CDR1 and CDR2 are SGHRS and YFSETQ. The V gene end was trimmed by 0 bases and the J gene end by 8 bases; junction bases not matched to a gene: 0. CDR3: CASSLGTGGEKLFF. As DNA, the CDR3 is TGCGCCAGCAGCTTGGGGACAGGGGGCGAAAAACTGTTTTTT.

This chain links TRBV29-1 with TRBJ2-1; 11 positions agree with TRBD2. The CDR3 covers 18 residues. The V gene end was trimmed by 4 bases and the J gene end by 8 bases; junction bases not matched to a gene: 19. Germline assignment: CDR1 SQVTM and CDR2 ANQGSEA. Here the CDR3 DNA reads TGCAGCGTTGTGGGCAATCAAGCTAGCGGGAGGAACATCCATGAGCAGTTCTTC. This gives the protein CSVVGNQASGRNIHEQFF.

The chain combines TRBV5-1 with TRBJ2-1; TRBD2 aligns across 13 bases. The J segment lost 0 bases and the V segment lost 4 bases, leaving 7 bases of the junction unmatched. This CDR3 is built from 18 residues. Germline-derived CDR1 and CDR2 are SGHRS and YFSETQ. The CDR3 sequence: CASSPGTSGASSYNEQFF. Written as DNA, the CDR3 is TGCGCCAGCAGCCCCGGGACTAGCGGGGCGAGCTCCTACAATGAGCAGTTCTTC.

J is TRBJ2-7 and V is TRBV7-2; a possible D gene is TRBD2 (5 bases). Per the germline V gene, CDR1 is SGHTA and CDR2 is FQGNSA. The CDR3 runs 12 residues. V shed 4 bases and J shed 6 bases, with 10 bases lying between them. CDR3 sequence reads: CASSSYEGEQYF. DNA of the CDR3: TGTGCCAGCAGCTCGTATGAGGGCGAGCAGTACTTC.

The chain is built from TRBV18 and TRBJ2-7; TRBD1 is a possible D gene (6 bases). V gave up 3 bases and J gave up 0 bases, with 15 bases separating them. From germline, CDR1 is KGHSH and CDR2 LQKENI. The CDR3 totals 16 residues. For the CDR3, the DNA is TGTGCCAGCTCACCCGACGGGACAAGGTTCTCCTACGAGCAGTACTTC. This gives the protein CASSPDGTRFSYEQYF.

The chain combines TRBV20-1 with TRBJ2-7; 10 nucleotides match TRBD2. Unmatched junction bases numbered 1, after V lost 3 bases and J lost 2 bases. Germline V gene data show CDR1 as DFQATT and CDR2 as SNEGSKA (reference sequence). The CDR3 is made up of 13 amino acids. The CDR3 is CSASTSGTYEQYF. CDR3 bases: TGCAGTGCTAGTACTAGCGGGACCTACGAGCAGTACTTC.

The chain uses TRBV28 and TRBJ1-4, with a weak D call TRBD1 (5 bases). Trimming cost V 2 bases and J 5 bases, with 9 bases left between them. CDR1 MDHEN and CDR2 SYDVKM come from the germline V gene. The CDR3 has 14 amino acids. CDR3 protein: CASSLNGQNEKLFF. In DNA form, the CDR3 reads TGTGCCAGCAGTTTAAACGGACAAAATGAAAAACTGTTTTTT.

CDR3 coding DNA: TGTGCCAGCACCACTCGGACAGGAAAGAATCAGCCCCAGCATTTT. It is translated as CASTTRTGKNQPQHF. The chain has TRBV5-6 and TRBJ1-5, with 7 bases aligning to TRBD1. The V gene's germline CDR1 is SGHDT and CDR2 YYEEEE. The CDR3 totals 15 residues. The V gene end was trimmed by 6 bases and the J gene end by 4 bases; junction bases not matched to a gene: 10. The complete variable domain, with remaining parts taken from reference TRBV5-6 and TRBJ1-5, reads DAGVTQSPTHLIKTRGQQVTLRCSPKSGHDTVSWYQQALGQGPQFIFQYYEEEERQRGNFPDRFSGHQFPNYSSELNVNALLLGDSALYLCASTTRTGKNQPQHFGDGTRLSIL.

The rearrangement links TRBV7-9 to TRBJ2-7; 10 nucleotides align to TRBD1. Per the germline V gene, CDR1 is SEHNR and CDR2 is FQNEAQ (reference sequence). With V trimmed by 0 bases and J by 3 bases, 11 bases remained unmatched. The CDR3 loop spans 18 amino acids. CDR3 residues: CASSLAGGQGRPYYEQYF. CDR3 bases: TGTGCCAGCAGCTTAGCGGGGGGACAGGGGCGCCCCTACTACGAGCAGTACTTC.

The gene calls are TRBV7-2 and TRBJ1-4, with 7 bases identical to TRBD1. V was pared by 5 bases and J by 8 bases, with 5 bases of the junction left unmatched. The CDR3 has 13 amino acids. Germline V gene data show CDR1 as SGHTA and CDR2 as FQGNSA. In DNA form, the CDR3 reads TGTGCCAGCAGCAGGGTGACAGGGGAAAAACTGTTTTTT. It specifies CASSRVTGEKLFF.

The chain recombines TRBV12-5 with TRBJ2-7; 7 bases match TRBD1. Germline loops: CDR1 LGHNT, CDR2 FRNRAP. The ends lost 3 bases at V and 0 bases at J; junction bases unmatched: 8. The CDR3 loop spans 16 amino acids. CDR3 region: CASGFHRGGSSYEQYF. CDR3 nucleotide sequence: TGTGCTAGTGGTTTTCACAGGGGCGGTAGCTCCTACGAGCAGTACTTC. Complete variable domain (other parts from reference TRBV12-5 and TRBJ2-7): DARVTQTPRHKVTEMGQEVTMRCQPILGHNTVFWYRQTMMQGLELLAYFRNRAPLDDSGMPKDRFSAEMPDATLATLKIQPSEPRDSAVYFCASGFHRGGSSYEQYFGPGTRLTVT.

The CDR3 nucleotides are TGTGCCAGCAGCTTCTCCGGGACAGGGGGACTCGGGAGCAATCAGCCCCAGCATTTT. Amino acid sequence: CASSFSGTGGLGSNQPQHF. This chain joins TRBV5-6 and TRBJ1-5; 11 bases line up with TRBD1. V lost 2 bases to trimming and J lost 1 base; unmatched junction nucleotides: 11. The CDR3 runs 19 residues. Per the germline V gene, CDR1 is SGHDT and CDR2 is YYEEEE.

The rearrangement links TRBV29-1 to TRBJ2-2; 8 bases are a match to TRBD1. Germline V gene sequence: CDR1 SQVTM, CDR2 ANQGSEA. The CDR3 extends over 13 amino acids. V was clipped by 7 bases and J by 0 bases; unmatched bases: 1. CDR3 residues: CSADRANTGELFF. The CDR3 coding sequence is TGCAGCGCGGACAGGGCGAACACCGGGGAGCTGTTTTTT.

The chain employs TRBV9 and TRBJ1-5; 11 bases map to TRBD1. V was pared by 0 bases and J by 8 bases, with 4 bases of the junction left unmatched. The CDR3 contains 15 residues. The germline gives CDR1 SGDLS, CDR2 YYNGEE. The CDR3, as DNA: TGTGCCAGCAGCGTAGAGGGACAGGGGGTAGAGCCCCAGCATTTT. Residues: CASSVEGQGVEPQHF.

Comment on this clone: Other DNA sequences within the sample encode an identical CDR3. This sequence joins TRBV18 and TRBJ2-7; 7 nucleotides line up with TRBD1. V shed 3 bases, J shed 2 bases, and the junction held 1 base outside the gene matches. There are 13 residues in the CDR3. CDR1 and CDR2 (germline): KGHSH, LQKENI. This CDR3 is CASSPGQTYEQYF. For the CDR3, the DNA is TGTGCCAGCTCACCGGGACAGACCTACGAGCAGTACTTC.

The J gene is TRBJ1-5, the V gene TRBV12-3 or TRBV12-4; D may be TRBD1 (5 bases). The CDR3 runs to 13 residues. Trimming pared 10 bases from V and 5 bases from J, leaving 15 bases between. As DNA, the CDR3 is TGTGCCACTGTCAGGGTTATTCATCAGCCCCAGCATTTT. Its protein is CATVRVIHQPQHF.

This clone was observed once. The gene calls are TRBV27 and TRBJ2-5; 11 bases map to TRBD2. The V segment lost 6 bases and the J segment 5 bases; nucleotides outside the gene matches: 11. CDR3 length equals 16 residues. Germline V gene sequence: CDR1 MNHEY, CDR2 SMNVEV (reference sequence). The CDR3 nucleotides are TGTGCCAGCAGCTTAACGACTAGCGGGAAATGGGAGACCCAGTACTTC. It yields the protein CASSLTTSGKWETQYF.

The chain employs TRBV10-3 and TRBJ2-3, with D perhaps TRBD2 (6 bases). Germline CDR1 reads ENHRY; CDR2 reads SYGVKD. The CDR3 totals 15 residues. The V gene lost 8 bases and the J gene lost 0 bases, with 15 bases spanning the gap. The chain's CDR3 is CAIAGLYSSTDTQYF. CDR3 nucleotides: TGTGCCATCGCGGGGCTCTATTCTAGCACAGATACGCAGTATTTT.

This clone was counted between two and nine times. This rearrangement joins TRBV28 to TRBJ1-2; 9 bases are a match to TRBD1. This CDR3 has 17 residues. Germline V gene data show CDR1 as MDHEN and CDR2 as SYDVKM. Unmatched junction bases numbered 13, after V lost 1 base and J lost 7 bases. CDR3 nucleotides: TGTGCCAGCAGTTTATCTTGGGAGGGACAGGGTTCTTCTGGCTACACCTTC. Translated, it gives CASSLSWEGQGSSGYTF.

The chain couples TRBV30 to TRBJ2-2; no reliable D call. Germline CDR1 and CDR2: GTSNPN and SVGIG (reference sequence). The CDR3 is made up of 12 amino acids. Trimming removed 4 bases at V and 5 bases at J, with 8 bases between. This CDR3 is CAWMALTGELFF. CDR3 DNA sequence: TGTGCCTGGATGGCCTTGACCGGGGAGCTGTTTTTT.

The chain is built from TRBV6-2 or TRBV6-3 and TRBJ1-1; TRBD1 might be the D (5 bases). The CDR3 length is 16 residues. The V end was cut by 6 bases, the J end by 0 bases, with 17 bases between. The germline V gene encodes CDR1 MNHEY and CDR2 SVGEGT. The CDR3 loop is CASSDQTVSMNTEAFF. DNA of the CDR3: TGTGCCAGCAGCGACCAGACAGTTTCCATGAACACTGAAGCTTTCTTT.

The V call is TRBV7-9, the J call TRBJ2-7; 7 positions match TRBD2. Germline values: CDR1 SEHNR, CDR2 FQNEAQ (reference sequence). This CDR3 is 14 amino acids long. Trimming at V came to 5 bases and at J to 4 bases, leaving 8 bases not matched to a gene. The DNA for the CDR3 is TGTGCCAGCAGCACACCCGGGACTACATACGAGCAGTACTTC. Amino acid sequence: CASSTPGTTYEQYF.

The chain combines TRBV4-3 with TRBJ1-1, with 8 bases matching TRBD1. The CDR3 consists of 14 residues. Unmatched junction bases numbered 4, after V lost 4 bases and J lost 3 bases. Germline CDR1 and CDR2: LGHNA and YSLEER. The CDR3 here is CASSPGTGYTEAFF. The CDR3 DNA sequence: TGCGCCAGCAGCCCCGGGACAGGATACACTGAAGCTTTCTTT.

This clone came up once. The chain combines TRBV5-1 with TRBJ2-7; TRBD1 matches at 9 bases. The germline CDR1 and CDR2 sequences are SGHRS and YFSETQ. After removal of 4 bases from V and 2 bases from J, the junction contained 7 bases not matched to a gene. This CDR3 spans 15 amino acids. DNA for the CDR3: TGCGCCAGCAGCCCAGGGACAGGGAACGCCTACGAGCAGTACTTC. This translates into CASSPGTGNAYEQYF.

The chain has TRBV6-4 and TRBJ1-2; 7 positions match TRBD1. This CDR3 spans 14 amino acids. Trimming cost V 6 bases and J 2 bases; bases outside gene matches: 6. From germline, CDR1 is MRHNA and CDR2 SNTAGT. In nucleotides, the CDR3 is TGTGCCAGCAGGCCTGACAGGGACAACTATGGCTACACCTTC. Encoded protein: CASRPDRDNYGYTF.

In DNA, the CDR3 is TGTGCCAGCAGCTTAGGAGCGGGGGAGTACACAGATACGCAGTATTTT. Protein product: CASSLGAGEYTDTQYF. The chain couples TRBV7-9 to TRBJ2-3; TRBD2 matches 8 bases. The CDR3 has 16 residues. The germline gives CDR1 SEHNR, CDR2 FQNEAQ (reference sequence). Trimming took 1 base from V and 2 from J; bases not matched to a gene: 5.

This chain uses TRBV6-2 or TRBV6-3 with TRBJ1-3; no clear D gene. Germline values: CDR1 MNHEY, CDR2 SVGEGT. The CDR3 is 14 residues long. V was cut by 3 bases and J by 0 bases, with 6 bases left in between. The CDR3 sequence: CASSYLSSGNTIYF. CDR3 sequence (DNA): TGTGCCAGCAGTTATCTGTCCTCTGGAAACACCATATATTTT.

The chain links TRBV27 to TRBJ1-1; D not resolved. The length of the CDR3 is 14 residues. Trimming cost V 6 bases and J 4 bases, with 15 bases left between them. Germline lookup yields CDR1 MNHEY and CDR2 SMNVEV (reference sequence). CDR3 loop: CASSSNIGGTEAFF. The DNA for the CDR3 is TGTGCCAGCAGCTCTAACATAGGCGGCACTGAAGCTTTCTTT.

This clone was seen a handful of times. This chain links TRBV29-1 with TRBJ1-1; D ambiguous. The V gene lost 2 bases and the J gene lost 5 bases, with 9 bases spanning the gap. The CDR3 extends over 12 amino acids. CDR1 and CDR2 (germline): SQVTM, ANQGSEA. CDR3 sequence reads: CSVERGMTEAFF. CDR3 DNA sequence: TGCAGCGTTGAACGCGGGATGACTGAAGCTTTCTTT.